The present TCR delta chain was sequenced within a study of gamma-delta chains in newborns, infants, children. Study summary: Microbial exposure reportedly drives polyclonal innate γδ T cell expansion after birth.

This clone was seen a handful of times. TCRdb's protein for this DNA is that of a much larger clone and differs from the translation at residue 5, likely a read error; the protein shown is the DNA translation. TCRdb re-called the reads through CATT. Counted here are more than 6,500 delta-chain clones, about 1.6% occurring once; the ten biggest clones make up approximately 8%. The CDR3 is 20 amino acids. Germline lookup yields CDR1 TSWWSYY and CDR2 QGS. The V and J ends lost 4 bases and 0 bases respectively, with 27 bases between them. The TCR comes from a child who was a newborn, infant or young child, either healthy, febrile or measles-vaccinated (not recorded which). Sequencing was carried out using blood. This rearrangement joins TRDV1 to TRDJ1; D remains ambiguous. The CDR3 reads CALGGLVNSLCCPNTDKLIF. As DNA, the CDR3 is TGTGCTCTTGGGGGACTAGTTAATTCCCTGTGTTGCCCCAACACCGATAAACTCATCTTT.